Presented here are 4 T cell receptor beta chains from one specimen sequenced in a study of cytomegalovirus exposure and HLA in healthy donors. Sequenced by immunoSEQ multiplex PCR; TCRdb stores in-frame clones only, minus some. This table holds fewer than 250,000 clones, about 87% found once. Sequencing was performed on PBMCs. The receptors originated from a man aged 18 to 29 in good health and CMV-seronegative.

Regarding this clone: The final CDR3 position lacks the conserved phenylalanine or tryptophan, pointing to a likely read error. The DNA is left out, because the CDR3 cannot be placed on it with certainty; the CDR3 is given as TCRdb lists it. The chain has TRBV12-5 and TRBJ2-7; TRBD2, the table's D call, was not compared with the DNA. The CDR3 has 21 amino acids, counting both end residues. Germline CDR1 reads LGHNT; CDR2 reads FRNRAP. This chain's CDR3 is CASGLVSVVGPREWTSGNPVL.

This chain connects TRBV7-3 to TRBJ2-3, with D hard to call. V was cut by 2 bases and J by 2 bases, with 11 bases left in between. CDR3 length: 15 residues. Per germline, CDR1 SGHTA and CDR2 FQGTGA. CDR3 DNA sequence: TGTGCCAGCAGCTTAGGTTCCGGAGACACAGATACGCAGTATTTT. This codes for CASSLGSGDTDTQYF.

In DNA, the CDR3 is TGTGCCAGCAGCTTAAGACAGTTAAACTATGGCTACACCTTC. Translation: CASSLRQLNYGYTF. This sequence joins TRBV7-2 and TRBJ1-2, with D possibly matching TRBD1 (5 bases). Trimming removed 2 bases from V and 2 bases from J, with 9 bases in between. The CDR3 spans 14 residues. The germline CDR1 and CDR2 sequences are SGHTA and FQGNSA. Combining the CDR3 with reference TRBV7-2 and TRBJ1-2 gives the whole variable domain GAGVSQSPSNKVTEKGKDVELRCDPISGHTALYWYRQSLGQGLEFLIYFQGNSAPDKSGLPSDRFSAERTGGSVSTLTIQRTQQEDSAVYLCASSLRQLNYGYTFGSGTRLTVV.

The chain combines TRBV27 with TRBJ2-5, with D unresolved. V lost 5 bases, J lost 1 base, and 11 bases lay in between. Per the germline V gene, CDR1 is MNHEY and CDR2 is SMNVEV (reference sequence). CDR3 length equals 14 residues. CDR3 sequence (DNA): TGTGCCAGCAGTCTGACACACTTCCAAGAGACCCAGTACTTC. This sequence encodes CASSLTHFQETQYF.